Listed here are 10 T cell receptor beta chains from one sample, sequenced in a study of blood T cell repertoires in COVID-19. Only in-frame clones appear in the TCRdb table, and some are missing; sequencing was by immunoSEQ multiplex PCR. The data hold about 66,000 clones, with around 83% observed a single time. The material sequenced was peripheral blood. The receptors derive from a man aged 50 to 59 with active COVID-19.

CDR3 bases: TGCGCCAGCAGCTTGGTTTCGGGACAGGGTACGGATACGCAGTATTTT. It encodes CASSLVSGQGTDTQYF. The chain joins TRBV5-1 to TRBJ2-3, with 9 bases matching TRBD1. CDR1 is SGHRS and CDR2 is YFSETQ in the germline V gene. This CDR3 is 16 amino acids long. V trimming: 0 bases; J trimming: 6 bases; junction bases outside the gene matches: 8.

This chain links TRBV19 with TRBJ1-1, with 8 bases aligning to TRBD1. Germline CDR1 and CDR2: LNHDA and SQIVND (reference sequence). Trimming took 7 bases from V and 4 from J; bases not matched to a gene: 11. The CDR3 covers 15 residues. This CDR3 is CASTYRQGRTTEAFF. For the CDR3, the DNA is TGTGCCAGTACCTATCGACAGGGGAGGACCACTGAAGCTTTCTTT.

The count of this clone is one. The chain recombines TRBV5-8 with TRBJ2-1, with 7 bases aligning to TRBD1. Trimming removed 4 bases from V and 0 bases from J; junction bases left unmatched: 4. Germline V gene sequence: CDR1 SGHTS, CDR2 YDEGEE. The CDR3 spans 15 residues. DNA of the CDR3: TGTGCCAGCAGCCTCAGGGGGAGCTCCTACAATGAGCAGTTCTTC. Its translation: CASSLRGSSYNEQFF.

The rearrangement uses TRBV6-5 and TRBJ1-5, with no clear D. CDR3 length: 14 amino acids. Germline-derived CDR1 and CDR2 are MNHEY and SVGAGI. The CDR3 DNA is TGTGCTCACTCGGAGGTCGGGGGCAATCAGCCCCAGCATTTT. Its translation is CAHSEVGGNQPQHF.

V and J are TRBV6-5 and TRBJ2-7; D might be TRBD2 (6 bases). Trimming cost V 6 bases and J 1 base, with 10 bases left between them. CDR1 and CDR2 (germline): MNHEY, SVGAGI. The CDR3 consists of 13 residues. The CDR3 is CASSSGTSYEQYF. In DNA, the CDR3 is TGTGCCAGCAGCTCCGGGACTTCCTACGAGCAGTACTTC.

The CDR3 loop is CASSSGPGGRVWRNQPQHF. The CDR3 DNA sequence: TGTGCCAGCAGCTCGGGGCCAGGGGGGAGAGTTTGGCGCAATCAGCCCCAGCATTTT. J is TRBJ1-5 and V is TRBV5-4; 7 nucleotides match TRBD1. The CDR3 sequence is 19 residues long. The J segment lost 2 bases and the V segment lost 3 bases, leaving 17 bases of the junction unmatched. Germline V gene lookup returns CDR1 SGHNT and CDR2 YYREEE (reference sequence).

The CDR3, as DNA: TGTGCCAGCAGCCCTGGGGACAGTCGAGAAAAACTGTTTTTT. Translation: CASSPGDSREKLFF. The chain carries TRBV5-5 and TRBJ1-4, with 7 positions matching TRBD1. The germline gives CDR1 SGHKS, CDR2 YYEKEE (reference sequence). V gave up 4 bases and J gave up 8 bases; unmatched junction bases: 8. CDR3 length: 14 residues.

This chain's CDR3 is CASSGDRGRTDQPQHF. Here the CDR3 DNA reads TGTGCCAGCAGCGGGGACAGGGGGAGAACGGATCAGCCCCAGCATTTT. This chain joins TRBV2 and TRBJ1-5, with 11 bases aligning to TRBD1. CDR1 and CDR2 from the germline V gene are SNHLY and FYNNEI. After removal of 6 bases from V and 5 bases from J, the junction contained 9 bases not matched to a gene. CDR3 length equals 16 residues.

This chain connects TRBV7-9 to TRBJ1-2; 12 nucleotides align to TRBD1. Per germline, CDR1 SEHNR and CDR2 FQNEAQ (reference sequence). The V and J ends lost 6 bases and 8 bases, in that order; junction bases with no gene match: 7. The CDR3 contains 14 residues. The CDR3 coding sequence is TGTGCCAGCAGTCCCCCGGGACAGGGGGCCGGCTACACCTTC. This sequence encodes CASSPPGQGAGYTF.

The chain employs TRBV4-1 and TRBJ2-1; 11 bases agree with TRBD1. Per the germline V gene, CDR1 is MGHRA and CDR2 is YSYEKL. The CDR3 is 16 amino acids. With V trimmed by 1 base and J by 8 bases, 7 bases remained unmatched. CDR3 region: CASSQGEGQGVDEQFF. DNA of the CDR3: TGCGCCAGCAGCCAAGGGGAGGGACAGGGGGTTGATGAGCAGTTCTTC.